The rows below give T cell receptor beta chains drawn from one sample of a study of identical twins. One entry per CDR3 protein results from TCRdb running MiXCR on the 5' RACE reads. Counted here are approximately 620,000 distinct CDR3 sequences, approximately 9% occurring once; the ten biggest clones make up 0.85% to 1%. The data were also submitted as part of a second study, on yellow fever vaccine responses in identical twins.

The sequencing input was PBMCs. Receptors were obtained from a woman between 18 and 29 years old in good health. The CDR3 runs from the conserved cysteine through the conserved F or W. Fields, in order: clone size, J gene, V gene, D gene, CDR3 protein, CDR3 DNA. D genes are given only for firm matches. The size entry is marked missing in some rows and otherwise reads once, few, many or a size class.

>few|TRBJ1-1|TRBV6-1|-
CANRRGDENTEAFF
TGTGCCAACCGAAGGGGCGACGAGAACACTGAAGCTTTCTTT
>few|TRBJ2-6|TRBV3-1|-
CASSGHVGANVLTF
TGTGCCAGCAGCGGACACGTAGGGGCCAACGTCCTGACTTTC
>many|TRBJ2-3|TRBV12-3/TRBV12-4|-
CASSLGAGRDTQYF
TGTGCCAGCAGTCTCGGGGCTGGGAGAGATACGCAGTATTTT
>many|TRBJ2-7|TRBV7-9|-
CASSSKTGLDPYEQYF
TGTGCCAGCAGCTCAAAGACGGGCCTGGATCCCTACGAGCAGTACTTC
>few|TRBJ1-1|TRBV28|-
CASSGVYTEAFF
TGTGCCAGTTCAGGGGTCTACACTGAAGCTTTCTTT
>-|TRBJ2-1|TRBV30|-
CAWSVSTANEQFF
TGTGCCTGGAGTGTATCTACGGCCAATGAGCAGTTCTTC
>many|TRBJ1-2|TRBV10-3|-
CAISELGRLGYTF
TGTGCCATCAGTGAGTTGGGGAGGCTTGGCTACACCTTC
>many|TRBJ1-2|TRBV7-9|-
CASSPSERANYGYTF
TGTGCCAGCAGCCCCTCAGAGCGGGCTAACTATGGCTACACCTTC
>many|TRBJ1-1|TRBV7-9|-
CASSSGTEAFF
TGTGCCAGCAGCTCCGGGACTGAAGCTTTCTTT
>few|TRBJ2-3|TRBV24-1|-
CATRPTGGDYTDTQYF
TGTGCCACCAGGCCTACAGGGGGGGATTACACAGATACGCAGTATTTT
>once|TRBJ1-1|TRBV27|TRBD1
CASSWTGLNTEASF
TGTGCCAGCAGTTGGACAGGGCTGAACACTGAAGCTTCCTTT
>-|TRBJ2-7|TRBV25-1|-
CASSEWDSGYEQYF
TGTGCCAGCAGTGAATGGGATAGCGGCTACGAGCAGTACTTC
>-|TRBJ2-3|TRBV7-9|-
CASTDPSPQIITDMQYF
TGTGCCAGCACCGATCCTTCCCCGCAGATAATCACAGATATGCAGTATTTT
>many|TRBJ1-3|TRBV7-9|-
CASSQPIGGYRDTIYF
TGTGCCAGCAGCCAACCGATAGGAGGTTATCGGGACACCATATATTTT
>many|TRBJ2-3|TRBV12-3/TRBV12-4|-
CASEVRRGRLRGLDTQYF
TGTGCCAGCGAGGTTAGGCGGGGGCGACTTAGAGGGCTAGATACGCAGTATTTT
>-|TRBJ2-1|TRBV20-1|-
CSARDGGTSGAYNEQFF
TGCAGTGCTAGAGATGGGGGGACCAGTGGGGCCTACAATGAGCAGTTCTTC
>many|TRBJ2-1|TRBV5-6|-
CASSPEGQPPAWSFF
TGTGCCAGCAGCCCAGAAGGACAGCCGCCGGCGTGGTCGTTCTTC
>few|TRBJ2-7|TRBV27|-
CASSPQGQLPYEQYF
TGTGCCAGCAGTCCCCAGGGGCAGCTTCCCTACGAGCAGTACTTC
>-|TRBJ1-4|TRBV20-1|-
CSADGPQGINEKLFF
TGCAGTGCCGATGGACCGCAGGGGATTAATGAAAAACTGTTTTTT
>few|TRBJ2-1|TRBV27|-
CASSLSLGGPQFF
TGTGCCAGCAGTTTATCGCTGGGGGGGCCGCAGTTCTTC
>-|TRBJ2-2|TRBV7-2|-
CASSLAFSTGELFF
TGTGCCAGCAGCTTAGCCTTTAGCACCGGGGAGCTGTTTTTT
>few|TRBJ2-7|TRBV15|-
CATSRDRASEQYF
TGTGCCACCAGCAGAGATAGGGCAAGCGAGCAGTACTTC